This T cell receptor beta chain was sequenced in a study of T cell responses to AZD1222 COVID-19 vaccine. Study-wide results and limits: Spike-specific TCR breadth and depth both grew after two AZD1222 doses.

Here immunoSEQ multiplex PCR was the method, and the copy in TCRdb shows in-frame clones only, minus some. The sample lists 150,000 to 200,000 clones, approximately 94% occurring once. As concerns this clone: Its antigen remains unidentified. A junction boundary mismatches the germline segment, possibly from a read error.

The germline V gene has CDR1 SGHNT and CDR2 YYREEE (reference sequence). CDR3 length: 12 residues. This specimen consisted of peripheral blood, obtained on day 0 of AZD1222 vaccination. The chain couples TRBV5-4 to TRBJ2-5, with D perhaps matching TRBD1 or TRBD2 (5 bases each). The clonotype originates from an adult in good health. The CDR3 loop is CASSPGPESQYF. The CDR3 nucleotides are TGTGCCAGCAGCCCGGGGCCAGAGTCCCAGTACTTC.